These T cell receptor beta chains were read from a single sample in a study of cytomegalovirus exposure and HLA in healthy donors. Method: immunoSEQ multiplex PCR; TCRdb's copy keeps in-frame clones and lacks some. Of more than 150,000 clones listed, 75% to 85% are singletons. Sequenced: PBMCs. These receptors were obtained from a woman aged 18 to 35 in good health and CMV-seropositive. Both conserved end residues are part of each CDR3. Fields, in order: D gene, J gene, V gene, clone size, CDR3 protein, CDR3 DNA. A D gene is named only where the DNA matches it firmly. Only some rows state a clone size, as once, few, many or a class for expanded clones.

D: NA; J: TRBJ1-3; V: TRBV11-2; size: NA; CDR3: CASSLTGISGNTIYF; DNA: TGTGCCAGCAGCTTAACGGGGATCTCTGGAAACACCATATATTTT
D: NA; J: TRBJ1-1; V: TRBV6-6; size: NA; CDR3: CASSRGQTSPEAFF; DNA: TGTGCCAGCAGTAGAGGACAGACCTCCCCTGAAGCTTTCTTT
D: TRBD1; J: TRBJ1-5; V: TRBV11-1; size: few; CDR3: CASSWSDRGGNQPQHF; DNA: TGTGCCAGCAGCTGGTCAGACAGGGGAGGCAATCAGCCCCAGCATTTT
D: NA; J: TRBJ2-3; V: TRBV7-3; size: NA; CDR3: CASSSITGRGTDTQYF; DNA: TGTGCCAGCAGCAGTATTACAGGGCGGGGGACAGATACGCAGTATTTT
D: TRBD1; J: TRBJ1-2; V: TRBV7-2; size: NA; CDR3: CASSPGGYGYTF; DNA: TGTGCCAGCAGCCCAGGGGGTTACGGCTACACCTTC
D: NA; J: TRBJ2-2; V: TRBV19; size: NA; CDR3: CASSSRTAGTGELFF; DNA: TGTGCCAGTAGTTCCCGGACGGCGGGAACCGGGGAGCTGTTTTTT
D: NA; J: TRBJ2-5; V: TRBV9; size: NA; CDR3: CASSSLGASQETQYF; DNA: TGTGCCAGCAGCTCCCTGGGGGCGAGCCAAGAGACCCAGTACTTC
D: TRBD1; J: TRBJ1-2; V: TRBV5-1; size: once; CDR3: CASSEADRGPNYGYTF; DNA: TGCGCCAGCAGCGAAGCGGACAGGGGGCCTAACTATGGCTACACCTTC
D: NA; J: TRBJ1-3; V: TRBV19; size: NA; CDR3: CASSIGGRASGNTIYF; DNA: TGTGCCAGTAGTATAGGGGGCAGGGCGAGCGGAAACACCATATATTTT
D: NA; J: TRBJ1-5; V: TRBV19; size: NA; CDR3: CASSIVSGNQPQHF; DNA: TGTGCCAGTAGTATAGTCAGCGGCAATCAGCCCCAGCATTTT
D: NA; J: TRBJ1-6; V: TRBV4-1; size: NA; CDR3: CASSQVPAGNSPLHF; DNA: TGCGCCAGCAGCCAAGTTCCGGCGGGGAATTCACCCCTCCACTTT
D: TRBD1; J: TRBJ1-1; V: TRBV9; size: NA; CDR3: CASSVGQGTGTEAFF; DNA: TGTGCCAGCAGCGTAGGACAGGGCACGGGCACTGAAGCTTTCTTT